This T cell receptor (beta chain) was observed in a study of radiation and T cells in renal cell carcinoma. The study's findings and limits: In blood, top tumor clones expanded by 2 weeks, shrinking by 4.

To note about this clone: Its antigen is not known.

V shed 3 bases and J 7 bases; nucleotides not matched to a gene: 1. Germline V gene data show CDR1 as KGHSH and CDR2 as LQKENI. The CDR3 consists of 14 residues. Sample time point: blood 2 weeks post-SBRT. Treatment denoted: 15 Gy SBRT to primary tumor, nephrectomy 4 weeks later. The patient's renal cell carcinoma had clear cell pathology. Using immunoSEQ multiplex PCR, the repertoire was profiled, and TCRdb retains in-frame clones only, with some absent. The table lists 100,000 to 150,000 clones, roughly four fifths of them singletons. Here the sequenced sample was blood, taken from a patient whose treatment included radiotherapy and nephrectomy. The chain uses TRBV18 and TRBJ1-4, with TRBD1 matching over 11 bases. This receptor was identified in an older woman with renal cell carcinoma. CDR3 region: CASSPGQGAEKLFF. CDR3 nucleotide sequence: TGTGCCAGCTCACCCGGACAGGGGGCTGAAAAACTGTTTTTT.